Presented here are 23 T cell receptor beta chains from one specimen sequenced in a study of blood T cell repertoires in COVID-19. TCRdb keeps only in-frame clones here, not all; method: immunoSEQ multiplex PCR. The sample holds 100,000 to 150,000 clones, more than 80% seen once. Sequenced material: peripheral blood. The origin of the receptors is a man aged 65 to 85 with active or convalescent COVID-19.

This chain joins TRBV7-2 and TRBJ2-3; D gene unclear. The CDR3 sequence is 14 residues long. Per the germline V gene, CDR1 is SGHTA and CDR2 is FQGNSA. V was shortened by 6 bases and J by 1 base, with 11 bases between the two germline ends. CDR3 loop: CASRRPAGTDTQYF. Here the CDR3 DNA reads TGTGCCAGCAGGCGGCCGGCGGGCACAGATACGCAGTATTTT. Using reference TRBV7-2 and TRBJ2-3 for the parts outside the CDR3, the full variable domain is GAGVSQSPSNKVTEKGKDVELRCDPISGHTALYWYRQSLGQGLEFLIYFQGNSAPDKSGLPSDRFSAERTGGSVSTLTIQRTQQEDSAVYLCASRRPAGTDTQYFGPGTRLTVL.

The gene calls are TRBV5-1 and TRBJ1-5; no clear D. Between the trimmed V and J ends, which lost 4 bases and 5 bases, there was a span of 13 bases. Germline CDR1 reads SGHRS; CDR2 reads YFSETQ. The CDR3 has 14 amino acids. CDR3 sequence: CASSPGTIDQPQHF. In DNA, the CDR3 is TGCGCCAGCAGCCCAGGTACCATTGATCAGCCCCAGCATTTT.

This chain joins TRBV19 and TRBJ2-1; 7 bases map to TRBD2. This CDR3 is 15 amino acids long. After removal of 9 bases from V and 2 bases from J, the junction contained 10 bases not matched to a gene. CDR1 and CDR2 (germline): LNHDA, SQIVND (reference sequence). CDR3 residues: CASMVRSGAYNEQFF. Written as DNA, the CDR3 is TGTGCCAGCATGGTTAGGAGCGGGGCCTACAATGAGCAGTTCTTC.

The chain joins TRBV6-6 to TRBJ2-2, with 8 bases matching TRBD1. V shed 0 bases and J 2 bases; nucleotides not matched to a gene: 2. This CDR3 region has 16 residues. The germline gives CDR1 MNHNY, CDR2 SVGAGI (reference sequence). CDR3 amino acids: CASSYSGQGNTGELFF. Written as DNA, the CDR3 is TGTGCCAGCAGTTACTCTGGACAGGGAAACACCGGGGAGCTGTTTTTT.

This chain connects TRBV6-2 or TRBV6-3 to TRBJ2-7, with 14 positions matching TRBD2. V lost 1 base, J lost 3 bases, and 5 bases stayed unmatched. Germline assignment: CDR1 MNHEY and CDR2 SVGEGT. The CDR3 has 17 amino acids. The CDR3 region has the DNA TGTGCCAGCAGTTACTGGACTAGCGGGGGGCTGGTCTACGAGCAGTACTTC. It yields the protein CASSYWTSGGLVYEQYF.

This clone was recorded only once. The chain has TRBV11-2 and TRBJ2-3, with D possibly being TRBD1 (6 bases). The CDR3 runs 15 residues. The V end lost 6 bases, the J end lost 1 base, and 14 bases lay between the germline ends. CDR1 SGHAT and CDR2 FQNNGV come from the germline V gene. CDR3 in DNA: TGTGCCAGCAGTCTGGGTGGGGGCGGCACAGATACGCAGTATTTT. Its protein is CASSLGGGGTDTQYF.

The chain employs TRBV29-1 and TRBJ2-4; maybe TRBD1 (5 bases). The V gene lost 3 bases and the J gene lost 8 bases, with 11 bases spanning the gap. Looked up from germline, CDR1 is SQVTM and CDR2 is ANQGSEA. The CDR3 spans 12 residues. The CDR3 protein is CSVDPGKDIQYF. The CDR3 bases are TGCAGCGTTGACCCAGGGAAGGACATTCAGTACTTC. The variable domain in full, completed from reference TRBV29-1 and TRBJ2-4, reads SAVISQKPSRDICQRGTSLTIQCQVDSQVTMMFWYRQQPGQSLTLIATANQGSEATYESGFVIDKFPISRPNLTFSTLTVSNMSPEDSSIYLCSVDPGKDIQYFGAGTRLSVL.

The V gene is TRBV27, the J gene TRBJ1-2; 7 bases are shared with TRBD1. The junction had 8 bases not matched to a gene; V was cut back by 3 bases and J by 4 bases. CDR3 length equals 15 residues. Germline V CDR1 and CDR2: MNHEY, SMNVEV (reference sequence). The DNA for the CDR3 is TGTGCCAGCAGTTTGTCCGAGACAGGGAGCTATGGCTACACCTTC. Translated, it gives CASSLSETGSYGYTF.

DNA of the CDR3: TGTGCCAGCAGTTCGGGGACAGGGGTGGACTATGGCTACACCTTC. Amino acid sequence: CASSSGTGVDYGYTF. This chain uses TRBV28 with TRBJ1-2; 10 nucleotides align to TRBD1. The CDR3 extends over 15 amino acids. CDR1 is MDHEN, CDR2 SYDVKM, per germline. The ends lost 4 bases at V and 3 bases at J; junction bases unmatched: 5.

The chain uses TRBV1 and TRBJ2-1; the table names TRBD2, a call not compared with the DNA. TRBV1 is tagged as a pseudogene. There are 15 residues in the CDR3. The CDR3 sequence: CTSSQGEISYNEQFF. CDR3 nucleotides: TGCACCAGCAGCCAAGGCGAGATTTCCTACAATGAGCAGTTCTTC.

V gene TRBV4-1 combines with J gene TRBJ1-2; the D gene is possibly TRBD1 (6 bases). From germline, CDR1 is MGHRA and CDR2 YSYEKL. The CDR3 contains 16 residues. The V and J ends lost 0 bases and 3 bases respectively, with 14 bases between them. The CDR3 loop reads CASSQDLKQGYYGYTF. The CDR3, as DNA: TGCGCCAGCAGCCAAGACCTCAAACAGGGTTACTATGGCTACACCTTC.

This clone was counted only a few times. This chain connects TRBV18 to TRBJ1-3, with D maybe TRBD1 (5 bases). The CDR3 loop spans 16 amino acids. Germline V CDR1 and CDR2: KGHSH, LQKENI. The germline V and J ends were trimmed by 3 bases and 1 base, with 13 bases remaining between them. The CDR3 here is CASSPAAGLSGNTIYF. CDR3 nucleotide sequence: TGTGCCAGCTCACCCGCAGCGGGACTTTCTGGAAACACCATATATTTT.

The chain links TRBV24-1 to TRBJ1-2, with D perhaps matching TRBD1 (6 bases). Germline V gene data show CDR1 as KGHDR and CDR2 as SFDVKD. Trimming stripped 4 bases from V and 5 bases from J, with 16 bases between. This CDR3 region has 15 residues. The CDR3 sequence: CATSDPQGTEYGYTF. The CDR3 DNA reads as TGTGCCACCAGTGACCCACAGGGAACAGAGTATGGCTACACCTTC.

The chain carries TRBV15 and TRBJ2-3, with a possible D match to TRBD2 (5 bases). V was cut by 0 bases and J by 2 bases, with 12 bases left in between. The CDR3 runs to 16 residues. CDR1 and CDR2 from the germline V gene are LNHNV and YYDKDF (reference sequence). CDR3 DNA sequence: TGTGCCACCAGCAGAGATTGGAGCGGAATCACAGATACGCAGTATTTT. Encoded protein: CATSRDWSGITDTQYF.

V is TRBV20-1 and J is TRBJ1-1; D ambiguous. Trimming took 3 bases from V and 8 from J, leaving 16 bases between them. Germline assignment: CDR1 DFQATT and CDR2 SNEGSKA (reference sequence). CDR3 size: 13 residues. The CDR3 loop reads CSASQVGGREAFF. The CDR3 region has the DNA TGCAGTGCTAGTCAAGTAGGCGGCAGAGAAGCTTTCTTT.

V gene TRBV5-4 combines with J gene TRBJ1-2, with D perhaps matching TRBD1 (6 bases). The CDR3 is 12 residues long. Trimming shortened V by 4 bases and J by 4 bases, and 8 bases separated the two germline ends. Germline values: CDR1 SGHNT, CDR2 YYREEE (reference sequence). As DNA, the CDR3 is TGTGCCAGCAGCCGGACAGTCTATGGCTACACCTTC. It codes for CASSRTVYGYTF. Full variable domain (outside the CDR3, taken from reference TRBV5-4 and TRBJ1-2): ETGVTQSPTHLIKTRGQQVTLRCSSQSGHNTVSWYQQALGQGPQFIFQYYREEENGRGNFPPRFSGLQFPNYSSELNVNALELDDSALYLCASSRTVYGYTFGSGTRLTVV.

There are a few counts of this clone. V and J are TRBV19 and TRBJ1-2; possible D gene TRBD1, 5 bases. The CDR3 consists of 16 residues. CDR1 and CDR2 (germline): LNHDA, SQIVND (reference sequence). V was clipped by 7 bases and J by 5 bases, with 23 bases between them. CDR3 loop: CASTLGLHHRGYGYTF. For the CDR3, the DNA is TGTGCCAGTACCCTGGGACTCCACCACCGAGGTTATGGCTACACCTTC.

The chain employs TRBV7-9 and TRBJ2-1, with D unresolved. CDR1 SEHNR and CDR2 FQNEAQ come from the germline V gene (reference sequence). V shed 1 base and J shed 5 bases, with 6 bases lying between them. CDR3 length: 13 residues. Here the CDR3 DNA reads TGTGCCAGCAGCTTAGGCCGGGACAATGAGCAGTTCTTC. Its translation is CASSLGRDNEQFF.

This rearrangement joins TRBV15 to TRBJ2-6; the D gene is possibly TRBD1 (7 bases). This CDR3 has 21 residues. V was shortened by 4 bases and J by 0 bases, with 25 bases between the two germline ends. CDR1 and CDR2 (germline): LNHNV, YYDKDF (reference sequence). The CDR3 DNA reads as TGTGCCACCAGCACCGAGAGGAGGGGGACAGAGTTTTACTCTGGGGCCAACGTCCTGACTTTC. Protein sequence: CATSTERRGTEFYSGANVLTF.

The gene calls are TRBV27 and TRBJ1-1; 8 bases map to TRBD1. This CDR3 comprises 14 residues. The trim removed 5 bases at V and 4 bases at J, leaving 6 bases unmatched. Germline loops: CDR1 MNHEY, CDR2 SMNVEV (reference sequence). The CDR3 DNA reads TGTGCCAGCAGTCCGTGGCAGGGGGCCACTGAAGCTTTCTTT. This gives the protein CASSPWQGATEAFF.

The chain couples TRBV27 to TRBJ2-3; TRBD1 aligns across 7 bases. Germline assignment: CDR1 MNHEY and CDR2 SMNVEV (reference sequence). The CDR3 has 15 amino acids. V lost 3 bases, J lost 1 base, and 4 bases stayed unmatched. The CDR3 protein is CASSFTGDGTDTQYF. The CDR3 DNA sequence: TGTGCCAGCAGTTTTACAGGGGACGGCACAGATACGCAGTATTTT.

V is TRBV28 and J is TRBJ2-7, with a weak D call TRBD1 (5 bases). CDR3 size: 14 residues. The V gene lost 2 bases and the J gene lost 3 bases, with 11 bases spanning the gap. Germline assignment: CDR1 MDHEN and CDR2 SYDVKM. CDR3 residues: CASSLGERGYEQYF. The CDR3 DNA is TGTGCCAGCAGTTTAGGGGAAAGGGGCTACGAGCAGTACTTC.

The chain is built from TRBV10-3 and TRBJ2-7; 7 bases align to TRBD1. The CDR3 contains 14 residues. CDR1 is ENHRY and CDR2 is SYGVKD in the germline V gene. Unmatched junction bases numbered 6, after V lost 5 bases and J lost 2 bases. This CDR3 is CAISTGTEPYEQYF. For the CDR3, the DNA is TGTGCCATCAGTACCGGGACAGAACCCTACGAGCAGTACTTC.